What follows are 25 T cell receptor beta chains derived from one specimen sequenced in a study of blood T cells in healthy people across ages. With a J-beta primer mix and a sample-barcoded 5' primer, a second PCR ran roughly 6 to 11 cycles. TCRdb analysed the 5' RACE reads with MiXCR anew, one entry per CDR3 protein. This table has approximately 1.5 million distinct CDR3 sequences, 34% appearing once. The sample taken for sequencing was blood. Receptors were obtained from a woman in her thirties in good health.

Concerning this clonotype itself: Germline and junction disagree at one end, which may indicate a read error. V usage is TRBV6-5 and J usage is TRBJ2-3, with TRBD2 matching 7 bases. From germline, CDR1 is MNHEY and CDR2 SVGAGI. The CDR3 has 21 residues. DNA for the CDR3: TGTGCCAGCAGTTACTCGGAGACCCTTCTGGGGCGGGGGTCGAGCACCGATACGCAGTATTTT. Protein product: CASSYSETLLGRGSSTDTQYF.

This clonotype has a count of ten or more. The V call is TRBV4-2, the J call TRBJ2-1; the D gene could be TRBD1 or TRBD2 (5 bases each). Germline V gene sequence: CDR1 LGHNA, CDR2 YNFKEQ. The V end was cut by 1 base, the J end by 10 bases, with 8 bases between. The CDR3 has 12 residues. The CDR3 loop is CASSQVEGEQFF. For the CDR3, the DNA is TGTGCCAGCAGCCAAGTCGAGGGGGAGCAGTTCTTC.

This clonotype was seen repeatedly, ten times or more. The CDR3 is CAISVGLADEPTSYEQYF. The DNA for the CDR3 is TGTGCCATCAGTGTGGGGCTAGCCGACGAGCCGACCTCCTACGAGCAGTACTTC. The J gene is TRBJ2-7, the V gene TRBV10-3; D assignment may be TRBD1 or TRBD2 (5 bases each). This CDR3 region has 18 residues. From germline, CDR1 is ENHRY and CDR2 SYGVKD. V was shortened by 4 bases and J by 0 bases, with 22 bases between the two germline ends.

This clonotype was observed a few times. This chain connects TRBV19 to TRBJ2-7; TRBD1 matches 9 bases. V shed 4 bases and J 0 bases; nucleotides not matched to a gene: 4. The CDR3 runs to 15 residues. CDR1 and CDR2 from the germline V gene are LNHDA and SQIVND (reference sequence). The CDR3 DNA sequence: TGTGCCAGTAGTAAACAGGGGGCGAGCTCCTACGAGCAGTACTTC. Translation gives CASSKQGASSYEQYF.

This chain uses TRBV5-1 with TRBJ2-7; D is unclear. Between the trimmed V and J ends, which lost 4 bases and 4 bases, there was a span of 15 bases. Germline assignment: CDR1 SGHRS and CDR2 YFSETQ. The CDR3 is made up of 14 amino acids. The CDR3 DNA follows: TGCGCCAGCAGCCCAACAGCCCTCCAGTACGAGCAGTACTTC. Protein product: CASSPTALQYEQYF.

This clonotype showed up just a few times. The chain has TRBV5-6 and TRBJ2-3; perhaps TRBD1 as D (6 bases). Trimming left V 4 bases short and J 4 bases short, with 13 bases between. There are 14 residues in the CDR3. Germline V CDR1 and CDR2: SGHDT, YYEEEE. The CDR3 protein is CASSVSQGADTQYF. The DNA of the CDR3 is TGTGCCAGCAGCGTCTCACAGGGCGCAGATACGCAGTATTTT.

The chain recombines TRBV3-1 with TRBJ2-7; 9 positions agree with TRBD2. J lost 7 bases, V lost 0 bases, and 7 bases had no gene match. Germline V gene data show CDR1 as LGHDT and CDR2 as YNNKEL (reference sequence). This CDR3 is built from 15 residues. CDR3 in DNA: TGTGCCAGCAGCCAAGATGGGACTAGCTTCAGGGAGCAGTACTTC. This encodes CASSQDGTSFREQYF.

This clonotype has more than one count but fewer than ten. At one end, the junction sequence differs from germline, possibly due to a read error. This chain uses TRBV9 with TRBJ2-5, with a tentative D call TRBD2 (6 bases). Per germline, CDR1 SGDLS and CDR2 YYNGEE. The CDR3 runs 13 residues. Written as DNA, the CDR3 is TGTGCCAGCGGGGGACTCCCCCAAGAGACCCAGCACTTC. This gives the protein CASGGLPQETQHF. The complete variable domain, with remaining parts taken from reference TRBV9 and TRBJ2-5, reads DSGVTQTPKHLITATGQRVTLRCSPRSGDLSVYWYQQSLDQGLQFLIQYYNGEERAKGNILERFSAQQFPDLHSELNLSSLELGDSALYFCASGGLPQETQHFGPGTRLLVL.

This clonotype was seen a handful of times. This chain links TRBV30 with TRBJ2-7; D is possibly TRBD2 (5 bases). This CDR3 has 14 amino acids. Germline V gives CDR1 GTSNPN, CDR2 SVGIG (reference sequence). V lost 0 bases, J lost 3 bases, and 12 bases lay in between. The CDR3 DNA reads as TGTGCCTGGAGTGTCCAAGCGGTGTACTACGAGCAGTACTTC. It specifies CAWSVQAVYYEQYF.

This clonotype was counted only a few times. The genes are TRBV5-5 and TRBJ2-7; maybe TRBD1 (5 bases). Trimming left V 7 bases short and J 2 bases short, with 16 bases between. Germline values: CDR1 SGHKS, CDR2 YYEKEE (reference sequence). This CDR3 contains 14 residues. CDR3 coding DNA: TGTGCCAGCGCCCCAGGGCGGTTTACCTACGAGCAGTACTTC. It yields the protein CASAPGRFTYEQYF.

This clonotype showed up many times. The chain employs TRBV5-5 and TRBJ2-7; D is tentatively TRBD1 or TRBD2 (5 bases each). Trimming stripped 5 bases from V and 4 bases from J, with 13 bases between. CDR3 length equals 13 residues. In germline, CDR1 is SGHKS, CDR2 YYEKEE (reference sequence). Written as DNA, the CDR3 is TGTGCCAGCAGTTCTAGTGGGGGTTACGAGCAGTACTTC. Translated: CASSSSGGYEQYF.

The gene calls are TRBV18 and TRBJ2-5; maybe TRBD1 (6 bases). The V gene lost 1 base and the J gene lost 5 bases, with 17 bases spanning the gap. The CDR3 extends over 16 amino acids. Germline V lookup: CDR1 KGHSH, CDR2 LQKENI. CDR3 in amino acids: CASSPQGQGLWETQYF. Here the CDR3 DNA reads TGTGCCAGCTCACCACAGGGGCAGGGGCTTTGGGAGACCCAGTACTTC.

In DNA, the CDR3 is TGCGCCAGCAGCCGGATACGGGACGGGGGGCCCTATGGACATGAGCAGTTCTTC. It codes for CASSRIRDGGPYGHEQFF. The J gene is TRBJ2-1, the V gene TRBV4-1, with D perhaps TRBD2 (7 bases). In germline, CDR1 is MGHRA, CDR2 YSYEKL. The length of the CDR3 is 18 residues. The V gene lost 4 bases and the J gene lost 8 bases, with 27 bases spanning the gap.

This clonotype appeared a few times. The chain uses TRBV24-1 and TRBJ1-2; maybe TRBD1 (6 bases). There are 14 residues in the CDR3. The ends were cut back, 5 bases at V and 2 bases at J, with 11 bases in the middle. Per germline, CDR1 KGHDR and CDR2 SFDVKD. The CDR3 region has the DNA TGTGCCACCAGTGCCTCGACAGGAAACTATGGCTACACCTTC. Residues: CATSASTGNYGYTF.

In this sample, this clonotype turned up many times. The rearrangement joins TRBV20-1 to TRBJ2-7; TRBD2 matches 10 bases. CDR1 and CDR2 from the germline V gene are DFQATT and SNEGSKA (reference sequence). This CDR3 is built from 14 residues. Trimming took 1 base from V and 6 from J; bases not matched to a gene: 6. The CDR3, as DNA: TGCAGTGCTAGAGGACTAGCGGGCGAGCGCGAGCAGTACTTC. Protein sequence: CSARGLAGEREQYF.

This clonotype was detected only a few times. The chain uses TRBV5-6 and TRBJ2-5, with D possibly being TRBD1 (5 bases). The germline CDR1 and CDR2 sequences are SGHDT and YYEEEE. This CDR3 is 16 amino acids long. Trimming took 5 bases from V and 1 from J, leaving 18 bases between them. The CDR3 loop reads CASREEFWQGQETQYF. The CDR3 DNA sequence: TGTGCCAGCAGGGAAGAGTTTTGGCAGGGCCAAGAGACCCAGTACTTC.

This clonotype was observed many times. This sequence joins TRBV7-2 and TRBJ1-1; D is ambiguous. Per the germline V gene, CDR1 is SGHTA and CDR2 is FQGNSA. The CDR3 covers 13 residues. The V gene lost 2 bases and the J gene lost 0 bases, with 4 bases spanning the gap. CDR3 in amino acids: CASSLRMNTEAFF. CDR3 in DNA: TGTGCCAGCAGCTTAAGGATGAACACTGAAGCTTTCTTT. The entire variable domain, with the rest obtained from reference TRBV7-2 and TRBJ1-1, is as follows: GAGVSQSPSNKVTEKGKDVELRCDPISGHTALYWYRQSLGQGLEFLIYFQGNSAPDKSGLPSDRFSAERTGGSVSTLTIQRTQQEDSAVYLCASSLRMNTEAFFGQGTRLTVV.

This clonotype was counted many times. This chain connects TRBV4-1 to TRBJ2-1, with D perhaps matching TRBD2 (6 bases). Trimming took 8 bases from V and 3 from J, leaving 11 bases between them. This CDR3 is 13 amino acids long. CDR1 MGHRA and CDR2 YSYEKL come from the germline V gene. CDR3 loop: CASVGGVYNEQFF. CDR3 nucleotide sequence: TGCGCCAGCGTCGGAGGGGTCTACAATGAGCAGTTCTTC.

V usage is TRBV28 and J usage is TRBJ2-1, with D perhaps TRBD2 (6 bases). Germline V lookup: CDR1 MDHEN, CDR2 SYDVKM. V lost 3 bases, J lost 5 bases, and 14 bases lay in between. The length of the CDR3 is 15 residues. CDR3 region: CASSFYLWGDNEQFF. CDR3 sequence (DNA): TGTGCCAGCAGTTTCTACCTTTGGGGGGACAATGAGCAGTTCTTC.

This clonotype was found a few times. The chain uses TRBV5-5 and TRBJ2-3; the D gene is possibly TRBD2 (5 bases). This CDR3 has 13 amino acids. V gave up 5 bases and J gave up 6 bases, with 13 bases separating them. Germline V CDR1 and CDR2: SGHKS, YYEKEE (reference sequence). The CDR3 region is CASRVQRGDTQYF. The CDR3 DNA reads TGTGCCAGCAGAGTACAGAGAGGGGATACGCAGTATTTT.

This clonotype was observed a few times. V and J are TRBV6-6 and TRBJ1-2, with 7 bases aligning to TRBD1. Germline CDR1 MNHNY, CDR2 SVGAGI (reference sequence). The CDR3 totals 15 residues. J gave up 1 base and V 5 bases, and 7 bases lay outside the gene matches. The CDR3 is CASSTQAGGNYGYTF. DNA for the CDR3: TGTGCCAGCAGTACGCAGGCAGGGGGTAACTATGGCTACACCTTC.

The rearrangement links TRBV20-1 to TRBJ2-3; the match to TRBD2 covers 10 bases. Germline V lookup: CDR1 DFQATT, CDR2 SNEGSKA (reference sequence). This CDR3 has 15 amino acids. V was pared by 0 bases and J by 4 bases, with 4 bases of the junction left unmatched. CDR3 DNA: TGCAGTGCTAGAGAGGAGCGGGGGGGAGCAGATACGCAGTATTTT. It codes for CSAREERGGADTQYF.

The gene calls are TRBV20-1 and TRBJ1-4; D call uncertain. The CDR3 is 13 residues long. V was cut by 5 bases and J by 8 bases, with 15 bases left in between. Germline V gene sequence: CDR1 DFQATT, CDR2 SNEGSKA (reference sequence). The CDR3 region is CSACSPREEKLFF. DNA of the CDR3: TGCAGTGCTTGCTCTCCAAGGGAGGAAAAACTGTTTTTT.

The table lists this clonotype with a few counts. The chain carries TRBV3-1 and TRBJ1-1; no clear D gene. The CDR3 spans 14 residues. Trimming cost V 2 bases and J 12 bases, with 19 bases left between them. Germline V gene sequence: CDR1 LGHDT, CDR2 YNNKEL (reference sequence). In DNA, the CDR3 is TGTGCCAGCAGCCAAACGGATACAGTCCGGCTCTCTTTCTTT. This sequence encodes CASSQTDTVRLSFF.

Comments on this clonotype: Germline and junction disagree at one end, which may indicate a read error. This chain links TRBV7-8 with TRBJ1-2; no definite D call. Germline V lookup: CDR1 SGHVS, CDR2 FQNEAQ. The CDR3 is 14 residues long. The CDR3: CVSSAREGRNGYTF. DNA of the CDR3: TGTGTCAGCAGCGCCCGGGAGGGTCGGAATGGCTACACCTTC.